This TCR beta chain was profiled in a study of blood T cell repertoires in COVID-19. The data were produced by immunoSEQ multiplex PCR, yet TCRdb's version contains in-frame clones alone and is incomplete. The table lists 500,000 to 600,000 clones, 70% to 90% of them singletons. The V and J ends lost 6 bases and 1 base respectively, with 22 bases between them. The germline V gene encodes CDR1 MNHEY and CDR2 SMNVEV (reference sequence). CDR3 length equals 17 residues. The source is a woman aged 50 to 60 with COVID-19, enrolled during active disease. The rearrangement uses TRBV27 and TRBJ2-7, with D possibly matching TRBD1 (6 bases). Sequenced material: peripheral blood. Here the CDR3 reads CASRKPIGQNFSYEQYF. CDR3 DNA sequence: TGTGCCAGCAGAAAACCCATCGGACAGAACTTTTCCTACGAGCAGTACTTC.